The 30 T cell receptor beta chains presented below share a single source sample, sequenced in a study of T-cell reconstitution after alpha-beta-depleted transplantation in children. Unique molecular identifiers were incorporated into the prepared TCRbeta library. TCRdb analysed the PCR reads with MiXCR anew, one entry per CDR3 protein. This table has around 480,000 distinct CDR3 sequences, 32% appearing once. Source: PBMCs from the stem cell graft donor, taken from the stem cell graft. The receptor source for this set is a human donor who donated a stem cell graft to a child with aplastic anemia.

The V and J genes are TRBV12-3 or TRBV12-4 and TRBJ1-4, with 8 positions matching TRBD1. Trimming took 7 bases from V and 5 from J; bases not matched to a gene: 3. This CDR3 has 13 residues. CDR3 nucleotides: TGTGCCAGCATCCGACAGGGGAATGAAAAACTGTTTTTT. Its translation is CASIRQGNEKLFF.

The sample holds a few counts of this clonotype. The V call is TRBV20-1, the J call TRBJ2-6; 7 nucleotides match TRBD2. This CDR3 spans 17 amino acids. V lost 2 bases to trimming and J lost 0 bases; unmatched junction nucleotides: 7. CDR1 and CDR2 from the germline V gene are DFQATT and SNEGSKA (reference sequence). As DNA, the CDR3 is TGCAGTGCTAGAAGGGCTAGCGGCTTCTCTGGGGCCAACGTCCTGACTTTC. Protein product: CSARRASGFSGANVLTF.

The chain links TRBV9 to TRBJ2-2, with TRBD2 matching 9 bases. Germline loops: CDR1 SGDLS, CDR2 YYNGEE. The CDR3 runs to 15 residues. The V gene end was trimmed by 4 bases and the J gene end by 9 bases; junction bases not matched to a gene: 10. The CDR3 here is CASSPTSGDLRELFF. CDR3 DNA sequence: TGTGCCAGCAGCCCGACTAGCGGCGATCTAAGGGAGCTGTTTTTT.

This clonotype was observed a handful of times. This chain uses TRBV20-1 with TRBJ2-7; 9 bases fit TRBD2. Germline V CDR1 and CDR2: DFQATT, SNEGSKA (reference sequence). The trim removed 1 base at V and 6 bases at J, leaving 10 bases unmatched. There are 15 residues in the CDR3. The CDR3 DNA reads as TGCAGTGCTAGAGCGACTAGCGGATCCTTTTCCGAGCAGTACTTC. As protein: CSARATSGSFSEQYF.

V is TRBV7-2 and J is TRBJ1-6; the D gene is possibly TRBD1 (6 bases). From germline, CDR1 is SGHTA and CDR2 FQGNSA. Trimming cost V 5 bases and J 9 bases, with 17 bases left between them. The length of the CDR3 is 15 residues. The CDR3 sequence is CASSPRDIGASPLHF. In DNA form, the CDR3 reads TGTGCCAGCAGCCCCCGGGACATCGGAGCTTCACCCCTCCACTTT.

The chain carries TRBV24-1 and TRBJ2-7; D tentatively fits TRBD1 or TRBD2 (5 bases each). V was clipped by 7 bases and J by 5 bases, with 14 bases between them. The CDR3 has 13 residues. Per the germline V gene, CDR1 is KGHDR and CDR2 is SFDVKD. CDR3 coding DNA: TGTGCCACCAGCGGGACCAAACGGCACGAGCAGTACGTC. As protein: CATSGTKRHEQYV.

The chain employs TRBV7-9 and TRBJ1-2; the match to TRBD1 covers 7 bases. Germline CDR1 reads SEHNR; CDR2 reads FQNEAQ (reference sequence). CDR3 length: 14 amino acids. The V segment lost 2 bases and the J segment 4 bases; nucleotides outside the gene matches: 4. This CDR3 is CASSLPGTAYGYTF. CDR3 DNA: TGTGCCAGCAGCTTACCCGGGACAGCCTATGGCTACACCTTC.

CDR3 bases: TGTGCCAGCAGCCCCCAAGCTCCGGGACTAGGCTATGGCTACACCTTC. Amino acid sequence: CASSPQAPGLGYGYTF. J is TRBJ1-2 and V is TRBV12-3 or TRBV12-4; the D gene is possibly TRBD1 (5 bases). Trimming shortened V by 6 bases and J by 4 bases, and 21 bases separated the two germline ends. This CDR3 is 16 amino acids long.

This clonotype was found a few times. The genes are TRBV12-3 or TRBV12-4 and TRBJ1-3; weak D call: TRBD1 (5 bases). The CDR3 consists of 15 residues. The V gene lost 3 bases and the J gene lost 4 bases, with 13 bases spanning the gap. This CDR3 reads CASSFGAGSGNTIYF. CDR3 nucleotides: TGTGCCAGCAGTTTTGGGGCAGGTTCCGGAAACACCATATATTTT.

The rearrangement joins TRBV12-3 or TRBV12-4 to TRBJ2-3, with D uncertain. The length of the CDR3 is 12 residues. Trimming stripped 3 bases from V and 6 bases from J, with 7 bases between. CDR3 DNA: TGTGCCAGCAGTTTCCCTTTTGATACGCAGTATTTT. This sequence encodes CASSFPFDTQYF.

The chain joins TRBV5-6 to TRBJ1-6, with D hard to call. Trimming took 2 bases from V and 11 from J, leaving 20 bases between them. The CDR3 is 16 amino acids. Per germline, CDR1 SGHDT and CDR2 YYEEEE. As DNA, the CDR3 is TGTGCCAGCAGCTTTGGAGGTGGACGGGAAGGCCCACCCCTCCACTTT. Protein product: CASSFGGGREGPPLHF.

This clonotype was recorded a few times. This chain joins TRBV6-1 and TRBJ2-3, with TRBD1 identical over 7 bases. V shed 7 bases and J 2 bases; nucleotides not matched to a gene: 9. Germline CDR1 MNHNS, CDR2 SASEGT. The CDR3 loop spans 15 amino acids. The CDR3 sequence: CASTSHRGITDTQYF. CDR3 bases: TGTGCCAGCACCAGTCACAGGGGAATCACAGATACGCAGTATTTT.

This chain uses TRBV4-2 with TRBJ2-1; 7 bases map to TRBD2. Germline V gives CDR1 LGHNA, CDR2 YNFKEQ. The CDR3 is 16 amino acids. V shed 3 bases, J shed 2 bases, and the junction held 7 bases outside the gene matches. The CDR3 DNA reads TGTGCCAGCAGCCACGAGCCTAGCGGAACCTACAATGAGCAGTTCTTC. Residues: CASSHEPSGTYNEQFF.

This clonotype came up a few times. V is TRBV19 and J is TRBJ1-5; perhaps TRBD1 as D (6 bases). There are 15 residues in the CDR3. Germline lookup yields CDR1 LNHDA and CDR2 SQIVND (reference sequence). V was cut by 4 bases and J by 6 bases, with 16 bases left in between. CDR3 amino acids: CASSRQGRIGQPQHF. CDR3 bases: TGTGCCAGTAGTAGGCAGGGGAGGATAGGTCAGCCCCAGCATTTT.

The V and J genes are TRBV29-1 and TRBJ2-7, with TRBD1 matching over 8 bases. CDR1 and CDR2 from the germline V gene are SQVTM and ANQGSEA. The CDR3 length is 12 residues. Unmatched junction bases numbered 5, after V lost 7 bases and J lost 3 bases. Here the CDR3 DNA reads TGCAGCGCGACAGGGGACGGCTACGAGCAGTACTTC. It translates to CSATGDGYEQYF.

The chain is built from TRBV9 and TRBJ2-3; D is unclear. Trimming took off 3 bases at V and 0 bases at J, with 17 bases between the two ends. The CDR3 spans 17 residues. The germline V gene has CDR1 SGDLS and CDR2 YYNGEE. The CDR3 region has the DNA TGTGCCAGCAGCGCGATAGGCCAGGCCACCAGCACAGATACGCAGTATTTT. It encodes CASSAIGQATSTDTQYF.

The chain has TRBV6-5 and TRBJ2-7; no clear D gene. The CDR3 consists of 16 residues. V was shortened by 2 bases and J by 2 bases, with 16 bases between the two germline ends. The germline V gene has CDR1 MNHEY and CDR2 SVGAGI. For the CDR3, the DNA is TGTGCCAGCAGTTACCCAAATAACGGAGCAACCTACGAGCAGTACTTC. Translated, it gives CASSYPNNGATYEQYF.

V is TRBV29-1 and J is TRBJ2-6; D gene ambiguous. This CDR3 has 14 residues. The V end was cut by 0 bases, the J end by 0 bases, with 3 bases between. The germline V gene encodes CDR1 SQVTM and CDR2 ANQGSEA. The CDR3: CSVEDNSGANVLTF. The CDR3 coding sequence is TGCAGCGTTGAAGACAACTCTGGGGCCAACGTCCTGACTTTC.

This clonotype was picked up many times. This chain uses TRBV20-1 with TRBJ1-1, with no clear D. The CDR3 totals 10 residues. Deletions cut 6 bases from V and 10 bases from J, with 12 bases between. Germline V CDR1 and CDR2: DFQATT, SNEGSKA (reference sequence). As DNA, the CDR3 is TGCAGTGCCACGCGGGGAGGAGCTTTCTTT. It translates to CSATRGGAFF.

V gene TRBV6-2 or TRBV6-3 combines with J gene TRBJ2-3; perhaps TRBD1 as D (6 bases). This CDR3 is 14 amino acids long. The V end lost 2 bases, the J end lost 2 bases, and 8 bases lay between the germline ends. Germline assignment: CDR1 MNHEY and CDR2 SVGEGT. The CDR3 protein is CASSYRDNTDTQYF. The CDR3 nucleotides read TGTGCCAGCAGTTACCGGGACAACACAGATACGCAGTATTTT.

This rearrangement joins TRBV20-1 to TRBJ2-1, with D perhaps matching TRBD2 (5 bases). V lost 4 bases and J lost 8, with 24 bases in between. This CDR3 has 16 amino acids. Germline V gene sequence: CDR1 DFQATT, CDR2 SNEGSKA (reference sequence). CDR3 amino acids: CSAKTLGRSAVYEQFF. CDR3 bases: TGCAGTGCTAAAACACTAGGTCGGTCGGCGGTCTATGAGCAGTTCTTC.

A remark on this clonotype: One junction end does not reproduce the germline sequence, and a read error may be involved. The chain links TRBV7-2 to TRBJ2-1, with D hard to call. The length of the CDR3 is 12 residues. Germline-derived CDR1 and CDR2 are SGHTA and FQGNSA. The CDR3 DNA is TGTGCCAGCAGCACGGATCAGTATGACCAGTTCTTC. The encoded protein is CASSTDQYDQFF. Together with reference TRBV7-2 and TRBJ2-1, the CDR3 gives the full variable domain: GAGVSQSPSNKVTEKGKDVELRCDPISGHTALYWYRQSLGQGLEFLIYFQGNSAPDKSGLPSDRFSAERTGGSVSTLTIQRTQQEDSAVYLCASSTDQYDQFFGPGTRLTVL.

The table lists this clonotype with a few counts. V and J are TRBV29-1 and TRBJ1-1; 8 positions match TRBD1. The CDR3 is 13 residues long. V dropped 8 bases and J dropped 4; count of bases not matched to a gene: 9. Germline V gives CDR1 SQVTM, CDR2 ANQGSEA. In DNA form, the CDR3 reads TGCAGCTTCAAACAGGGGGGCGTCACTGAAGCTTTCTTT. Translated, it gives CSFKQGGVTEAFF.

At least ten counts were recorded for this clonotype. The chain is built from TRBV9 and TRBJ2-5; D may be TRBD1 (5 bases). V shed 0 bases and J shed 1 base, with 10 bases lying between them. The CDR3 totals 15 residues. Germline-derived CDR1 and CDR2 are SGDLS and YYNGEE. CDR3 loop: CASSVGTIIQETQYF. The DNA of the CDR3 is TGTGCCAGCAGCGTAGGGACAATTATCCAAGAGACCCAGTACTTC.

The rearrangement joins TRBV12-3 or TRBV12-4 to TRBJ1-2; the D gene is possibly TRBD1 (5 bases). The CDR3 length is 15 residues. The V end lost 6 bases, the J end lost 3 bases, and 17 bases lay between the germline ends. CDR3 in amino acids: CASSLGLDTYYGYTF. In nucleotides, the CDR3 is TGTGCCAGCAGCCTCGGACTGGACACCTACTATGGCTACACCTTC.

In this sample, this clonotype turned up a few times. This rearrangement joins TRBV28 to TRBJ2-1, with 11 bases identical to TRBD2. Germline V lookup: CDR1 MDHEN, CDR2 SYDVKM. Unmatched junction bases numbered 8, after V lost 6 bases and J lost 4 bases. The CDR3 has 16 residues. The CDR3 bases are TGTGCCAGCAGCCTCCTAGCGGGAGGCCCGTACAATGAGCAGTTCTTC. This encodes CASSLLAGGPYNEQFF.

The rearrangement uses TRBV10-3 and TRBJ1-5; TRBD1 is a possible D gene (5 bases). The CDR3 spans 13 residues. V shed 6 bases and J shed 10 bases, with 16 bases lying between them. Germline V lookup: CDR1 ENHRY, CDR2 SYGVKD. The CDR3 is CAIRAGTDLPQHF. CDR3 nucleotide sequence: TGTGCCATCAGAGCCGGGACTGATCTACCCCAGCATTTT.

Only a few counts were recorded for this clonotype. The V call is TRBV9, the J call TRBJ1-2, with 7 bases aligning to TRBD1. The CDR3 runs to 15 residues. Germline V lookup: CDR1 SGDLS, CDR2 YYNGEE. The trim removed 0 bases at V and 4 bases at J, leaving 6 bases unmatched. The CDR3 loop is CASSVGPGTAYGYTF. DNA of the CDR3: TGTGCCAGCAGCGTAGGTCCCGGGACAGCCTATGGCTACACCTTC.

This rearrangement joins TRBV20-1 to TRBJ2-3; no firm D call. V was shortened by 6 bases and J by 0 bases, with 13 bases between the two germline ends. Germline lookup yields CDR1 DFQATT and CDR2 SNEGSKA (reference sequence). The CDR3 runs 14 residues. The CDR3 reads CSATGGVSTDTQYF. The CDR3 coding sequence is TGCAGTGCCACTGGTGGCGTCAGCACAGATACGCAGTATTTT.

This chain links TRBV12-3 or TRBV12-4 with TRBJ1-4; 7 positions agree with TRBD1. V dropped 5 bases and J dropped 8; count of bases not matched to a gene: 8. The CDR3 contains 14 residues. The CDR3 nucleotides are TGTGCCAGCAGTCGGACAGGCGCCGGAGAAAAACTGTTTTTT. Translation gives CASSRTGAGEKLFF.